A single TCR beta chain is shown here with its context. As yet, its antigen is unknown. Additional DNA sequences in this sample encode the identical CDR3. The source of the sample is a study of shared clonotypes between healthy human individuals. Overall study: The composition of the donors was a couple of women and a few men aged 18 to 49. CD8 memory received one plate per donor, CD8 naive two, CD4 memory three and CD4 naive three.

In the naive CD8 group, cells lacked CD45RO and were positively selected for CCR7, so terminally differentiated effector memory CD45RA+ cells were left out. Overall study findings and caveats: Even with large depth, rarefaction showed that sorted-subset sequencing was incomplete.

V was pared by 6 bases and J by 5 bases, with 13 bases between. Germline CDR1 and CDR2: MNHEY and SMNVEV (reference sequence). CDR3 length: 13 amino acids. Researchers ran the assay at a deep level. Sequenced by immunoSEQ multiplex PCR; TCRdb stores in-frame clones only, minus some. The sample yields under 2,000,000 clones, about 95% seen once. Input material: naive CD8+ T cells sorted from blood. The gene calls are TRBV27 and TRBJ2-5; D is uncertain. This sequence was found in a man aged 18 to 30 in good health. The CDR3 sequence: CASSPSGGETQYF. The CDR3 DNA reads as TGTGCCAGCAGCCCCTCAGGTGGGGAGACCCAGTACTTC.